What follows are 27 T cell receptor beta chains derived from one specimen sequenced in a study of T cells in Graves' hyperthyroidism and ophthalmopathy. The TCR beta CDR3 regions underwent amplification using RNA transcripts as the source. TCR CDR3 underwent first-round RT-PCR with the HTBI primer set. TCRdb re-called the multiplex PCR reads through MiXCR, storing one row per CDR3 protein. The repertoire holds about 360,000 distinct CDR3 sequences, with less than 15% as singletons. Material: blood. Receptors originate from a woman under 30 with Graves' hyperthyroidism.

This clonotype was detected many times. The DNA for the CDR3 is TGTGCCAGCAGCCACCGACAGGGCCCGAGGGAACTGTTTTTT. Protein product: CASSHRQGPRELFF. This chain uses TRBV6-1 with TRBJ1-4; TRBD1 matches 7 bases. Trimming cost V 6 bases and J 12 bases; bases outside gene matches: 13. The CDR3 spans 14 residues. Germline V CDR1 and CDR2: MNHNS, SASEGT.

This clonotype has more than one count but fewer than ten. DNA of the CDR3: TGTGCCAGTAGTAAAATGTCTAGCGCTTCCTACGAGCAGTACTTC. Its translation: CASSKMSSASYEQYF. The chain couples TRBV19 to TRBJ2-7, with D possibly being TRBD2 (6 bases). The CDR3 length is 15 residues. Between the trimmed V and J ends, which lost 4 bases and 1 base, there was a span of 14 bases. The V gene's germline CDR1 is LNHDA and CDR2 SQIVND (reference sequence).

The table lists this clonotype with a few counts. The rearrangement links TRBV10-3 to TRBJ2-3, with 10 bases lining up with TRBD2. The CDR3 runs 15 residues. The germline CDR1 and CDR2 sequences are ENHRY and SYGVKD. The V segment lost 3 bases and the J segment 5 bases; nucleotides outside the gene matches: 5. The CDR3 region has the DNA TGTGCCATCAGTGACAGCGGGAGGGCGGGAGATACGCAGTATTTT. Amino acid sequence: CAISDSGRAGDTQYF.

This chain joins TRBV6-1 and TRBJ1-3; D remains unclear. V shed 8 bases and J shed 2 bases, with 10 bases lying between them. Germline assignment: CDR1 MNHNS and CDR2 SASEGT. The CDR3 contains 13 residues. The CDR3 sequence: CASSQPPGNTIYF. The CDR3 coding sequence is TGTGCCAGCTCTCAACCCCCTGGAAACACCATATATTTT.

This clonotype was recorded at least ten times. Here the CDR3 DNA reads TGTGCCAGCAGTGAAAGAACTAACTATGGCTACACCTTC. Its protein product is CASSERTNYGYTF. The gene calls are TRBV12-3 or TRBV12-4 and TRBJ1-2; D gene uncertain. Deletions cut 5 bases from V and 0 bases from J, with 7 bases between. The CDR3 extends over 13 amino acids.

The chain links TRBV7-8 to TRBJ1-2; 9 positions match TRBD1. With 7 bases clipped from V and 4 bases from J, the junction kept 7 bases outside the gene matches. The CDR3 has 14 amino acids. Germline lookup yields CDR1 SGHVS and CDR2 FQNEAQ. The CDR3 loop is CASNSQGAGYGYTF. The CDR3 bases are TGTGCCAGCAACTCACAGGGGGCGGGCTATGGCTACACCTTC.

In its sample, this clonotype was seen many times. The chain links TRBV9 to TRBJ2-5; D could derive from TRBD1 or TRBD2 (6 bases each). V dropped 0 bases and J dropped 3 bases, with 9 bases sitting between them. The CDR3 has 14 amino acids. CDR1 is SGDLS, CDR2 YYNGEE, per germline. CDR3 DNA sequence: TGTGCCAGCAGCGTAGAAGGGGGGAAAGAGACCCAGTACTTC. Its protein product is CASSVEGGKETQYF.

This clonotype was seen ten or more times. The J gene is TRBJ1-1, the V gene TRBV2; D gene unclear. The CDR3 has 19 amino acids. The germline V gene has CDR1 SNHLY and CDR2 FYNNEI. V gave up 9 bases and J gave up 6 bases, with 35 bases separating them. DNA of the CDR3: TGTGCCAGACTCTTACGCGGCGCCGGTAATTGGTTTGTCGCCCCTGAAGCTTTCTTT. Translated: CARLLRGAGNWFVAPEAFF.

This sequence joins TRBV27 and TRBJ2-5; 15 bases are a match to TRBD2. The CDR3 has 17 residues. The trim removed 4 bases at V and 5 bases at J, leaving 8 bases unmatched. Germline V gene sequence: CDR1 MNHEY, CDR2 SMNVEV (reference sequence). The CDR3 bases are TGTGCCAGCAGTTCTTGGACTAGCGGGGGGGGGTGGGAGACCCAGTACTTC. The encoded protein is CASSSWTSGGGWETQYF.

The chain uses TRBV5-5 and TRBJ2-1; 8 nucleotides line up with TRBD1. Germline values: CDR1 SGHKS, CDR2 YYEKEE (reference sequence). The trim removed 6 bases at V and 4 bases at J, leaving 6 bases unmatched. This CDR3 comprises 14 residues. The CDR3 loop reads CASNDRGRYNEQFF. The CDR3 DNA reads as TGTGCCAGCAACGACAGGGGACGATACAATGAGCAGTTCTTC.

This clonotype was counted at least ten times. The chain combines TRBV20-1 with TRBJ2-7, with D uncertain. Germline CDR1 reads DFQATT; CDR2 reads SNEGSKA (reference sequence). With 3 bases removed from V and 4 bases from J, the gap between germline ends came to 7 bases. The CDR3 loop spans 11 amino acids. The CDR3 reads CSASQAYEQYF. The CDR3, as DNA: TGCAGTGCTAGTCAAGCTTACGAGCAGTACTTC.

The chain carries TRBV4-1 and TRBJ1-4; perhaps TRBD1 as D (6 bases). Trimming cost V 2 bases and J 1 base, with 11 bases left between them. The V gene's germline CDR1 is MGHRA and CDR2 YSYEKL. The CDR3 contains 16 residues. Written as DNA, the CDR3 is TGCGCCAGCAGCCAAAACCCAGGGGTAACTAATGAAAAACTGTTTTTT. It translates to CASSQNPGVTNEKLFF.

This clonotype was observed at least ten times. The J gene is TRBJ2-1, the V gene TRBV20-1, with TRBD2 identical over 8 bases. Germline V gives CDR1 DFQATT, CDR2 SNEGSKA (reference sequence). The CDR3 is made up of 16 amino acids. With V trimmed by 4 bases and J by 0 bases, 8 bases remained unmatched. The CDR3 is CSAKPSGGSSYNEQFF. Here the CDR3 DNA reads TGCAGTGCTAAGCCCAGCGGGGGAAGCTCCTACAATGAGCAGTTCTTC.

Ten or more counts support this clonotype. The V gene is TRBV5-6, the J gene TRBJ2-2; D gene unclear. The CDR3 length is 14 residues. V shed 0 bases and J shed 1 base, with 4 bases lying between them. CDR1 and CDR2 (germline): SGHDT, YYEEEE. CDR3 coding DNA: TGTGCCAGCAGCTTGGCCCGGAACACCGGGGAGCTGTTTTTT. Translation: CASSLARNTGELFF.

Many counts were recorded for this clonotype. V gene TRBV3-1 combines with J gene TRBJ2-1, with D possibly TRBD1 on 6 matching bases. The CDR3 covers 15 residues. V gave up 5 bases and J gave up 5 bases, with 16 bases separating them. The germline gives CDR1 LGHDT, CDR2 YNNKEL (reference sequence). CDR3 region: CASSKQRHRDNEQFF. The CDR3 DNA follows: TGTGCCAGCAGCAAACAGCGGCACAGGGACAATGAGCAGTTCTTC.

Ten or more counts support this clonotype. The gene calls are TRBV12-3 or TRBV12-4 and TRBJ1-1; TRBD1 might be the D (5 bases). Trimming removed 8 bases from V and 1 base from J, with 17 bases in between. The length of the CDR3 is 15 residues. The CDR3 loop is CASLRGGGGNTEAFF. In DNA, the CDR3 is TGTGCCAGCCTTCGGGGCGGGGGGGGGAACACTGAAGCTTTCTTT.

This clonotype has a count of ten or more. This chain uses TRBV11-2 with TRBJ2-7; 9 nucleotides match TRBD1. The V gene end was trimmed by 6 bases and the J gene end by 6 bases; junction bases not matched to a gene: 12. The CDR3 extends over 15 amino acids. Germline V gene lookup returns CDR1 SGHAT and CDR2 FQNNGV. The CDR3 nucleotides read TGTGCCAGCAGGGGAAGGACAGGGGTTACCAGCGAGCAGTACTTC. Its protein product is CASRGRTGVTSEQYF.

This clonotype was picked up many times. Germline and junction disagree at one end, which may indicate a read error. The CDR3 loop reads CAWSSQGRAVF. The CDR3 nucleotides are TGTGCCTGGAGCTCCCAAGGGCGAGCAGTCTTC. The chain employs TRBV30 and TRBJ2-1, with D unclear. Germline lookup yields CDR1 GTSNPN and CDR2 SVGIG (reference sequence). The CDR3 contains 11 residues.

The sample holds a few counts of this clonotype. This CDR3 is CASGSNRVGDSEKLFF. The CDR3 region has the DNA TGTGCCAGCGGGTCAAACAGGGTTGGGGATAGTGAAAAACTGTTTTTT. The chain employs TRBV12-3 or TRBV12-4 and TRBJ1-4; D perhaps matches TRBD1 (6 bases). Trimming cost V 8 bases and J 7 bases, with 23 bases left between them. This CDR3 contains 16 residues.

This clonotype occurred many times. The chain couples TRBV2 to TRBJ2-7, with 7 bases fitting TRBD1. Losses at the gene ends were 6 bases for V and 3 bases for J; bases not matched to a gene: 8. The CDR3 totals 14 residues. Germline V lookup: CDR1 SNHLY, CDR2 FYNNEI. The CDR3 reads CASRTGTDFYEQYF. The CDR3 nucleotides are TGTGCCAGCAGGACCGGGACAGACTTCTACGAGCAGTACTTC. The full variable domain, rest sourced from reference TRBV2 and TRBJ2-7, is EPEVTQTPSHQVTQMGQEVILRCVPISNHLYFYWYRQILGQKVEFLVSFYNNEISEKSEIFDDQFSVERPDGSNFTLKIRSTKLEDSAMYFCASRTGTDFYEQYFGPGTRLTVT.

A note on this clonotype: This may arise from a read error, as a much more abundant clone is one base away. Without the conserved terminal phenylalanine or tryptophan, this CDR3 likely stems from a read error. The chain recombines TRBV18 with TRBJ1-1; no reliable D call. V was shortened by 3 bases and J by 2 bases, with 10 bases between the two germline ends. CDR3 length equals 14 residues. Germline values: CDR1 KGHSH, CDR2 LQKENI. The DNA of the CDR3 is TGTGCCAGCTCACCGGCAGGACTAAACACTGAAGCTTTCCTT. Its protein is CASSPAGLNTEAFL.

This clonotype was seen repeatedly, ten times or more. The rearrangement links TRBV11-2 to TRBJ1-1; no clear D. The V end lost 2 bases, the J end lost 1 base, and 8 bases lay between the germline ends. CDR3 size: 14 residues. Germline V gene sequence: CDR1 SGHAT, CDR2 FQNNGV. The CDR3 DNA follows: TGTGCCAGCAGCTTAACGGACGGGAACACTGAAGCTTTCTTT. It yields the protein CASSLTDGNTEAFF.

The sample holds many counts of this clonotype. The V gene is TRBV6-2 or TRBV6-3, the J gene TRBJ2-7, with D perhaps assigned TRBD1 or TRBD2 (5 bases each). The CDR3 is 15 residues long. Germline V gene lookup returns CDR1 MNHEY and CDR2 SVGEGT. The germline V and J ends were trimmed by 10 bases and 2 bases, with 21 bases remaining between them. CDR3 loop: CATKFRDLPAYEQYF. In DNA form, the CDR3 reads TGTGCCACCAAATTCCGGGACCTACCTGCCTACGAGCAGTACTTC.

V is TRBV9 and J is TRBJ2-7; D unresolved. V was trimmed by 4 bases and J by 1 base, leaving 15 bases between them. Looked up from germline, CDR1 is SGDLS and CDR2 is YYNGEE. The CDR3 contains 15 residues. CDR3: CASSPNSDGSYEQYF. The CDR3, as DNA: TGTGCCAGCAGCCCAAACTCGGACGGATCCTACGAGCAGTACTTC.

This clonotype was seen at least ten times. This chain joins TRBV18 and TRBJ2-7; no reliable D call. The V gene lost 0 bases and the J gene lost 0 bases, with 9 bases spanning the gap. Germline V gene data show CDR1 as KGHSH and CDR2 as LQKENI. This CDR3 is built from 15 residues. The CDR3 DNA reads as TGTGCCAGCTCACCACCGCAGGCCTCCTCCTACGAGCAGTACTTC. It encodes CASSPPQASSYEQYF.

This clonotype was found many times. This chain connects TRBV6-2 or TRBV6-3 to TRBJ1-5, with unresolved D. Germline V gene lookup returns CDR1 MNHEY and CDR2 SVGEGT. This CDR3 contains 11 residues. V was pared by 8 bases and J by 8 bases, with 10 bases between. The CDR3 sequence is CASGYGEPQHF. The DNA for the CDR3 is TGTGCCAGCGGATACGGGGAGCCCCAGCATTTT.

In its sample, this clonotype was seen many times. The rearrangement joins TRBV20-1 to TRBJ2-7; no clear D. This CDR3 has 14 residues. Germline-derived CDR1 and CDR2 are DFQATT and SNEGSKA (reference sequence). Trimming took 1 base from V and 0 from J, leaving 10 bases between them. The CDR3 nucleotides are TGCAGTGCTAGAGCACAGTCGACCTCCTACGAGCAGTACTTC. Protein product: CSARAQSTSYEQYF.